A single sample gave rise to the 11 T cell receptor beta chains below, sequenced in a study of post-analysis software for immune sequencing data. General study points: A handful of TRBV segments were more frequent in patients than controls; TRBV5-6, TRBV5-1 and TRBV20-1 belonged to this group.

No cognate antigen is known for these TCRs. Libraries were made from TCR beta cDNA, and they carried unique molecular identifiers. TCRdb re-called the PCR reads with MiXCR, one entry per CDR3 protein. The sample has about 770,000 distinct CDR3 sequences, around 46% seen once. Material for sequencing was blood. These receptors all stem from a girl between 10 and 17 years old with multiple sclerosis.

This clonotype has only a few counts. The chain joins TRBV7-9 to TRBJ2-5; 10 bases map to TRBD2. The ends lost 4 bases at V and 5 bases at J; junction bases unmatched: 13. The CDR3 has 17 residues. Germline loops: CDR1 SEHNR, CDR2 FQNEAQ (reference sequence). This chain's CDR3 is CASSSLPGAGGYETQYF. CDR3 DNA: TGTGCCAGCAGCTCGCTTCCCGGAGCGGGAGGGTACGAGACCCAGTACTTC.

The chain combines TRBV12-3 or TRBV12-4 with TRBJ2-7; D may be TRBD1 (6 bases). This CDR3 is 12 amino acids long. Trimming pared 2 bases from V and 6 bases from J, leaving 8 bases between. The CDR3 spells CASSLYRVEQYF. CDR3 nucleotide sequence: TGTGCCAGCAGTTTATACAGGGTCGAGCAGTACTTC.

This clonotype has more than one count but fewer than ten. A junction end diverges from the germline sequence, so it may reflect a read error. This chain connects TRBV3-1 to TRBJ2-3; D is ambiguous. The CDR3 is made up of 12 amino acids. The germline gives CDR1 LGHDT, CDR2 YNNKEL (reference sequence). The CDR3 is CASNQVEDTQYF. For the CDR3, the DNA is TGTGCCAGCAACCAAGTTGAGGATACGCAGTATTTT.

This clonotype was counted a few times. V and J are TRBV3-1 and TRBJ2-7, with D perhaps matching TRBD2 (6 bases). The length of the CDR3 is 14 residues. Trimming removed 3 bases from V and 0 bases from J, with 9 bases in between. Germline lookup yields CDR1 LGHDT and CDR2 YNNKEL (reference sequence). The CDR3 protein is CASSQGLDSYEQYF. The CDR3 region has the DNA TGTGCCAGCAGCCAGGGACTTGACTCCTACGAGCAGTACTTC.

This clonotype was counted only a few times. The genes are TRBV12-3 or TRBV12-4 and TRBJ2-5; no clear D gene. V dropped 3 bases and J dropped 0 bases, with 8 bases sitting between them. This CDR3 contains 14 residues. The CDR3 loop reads CASSFSRYQETQYF. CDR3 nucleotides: TGTGCCAGCAGTTTTTCCCGATACCAAGAGACCCAGTACTTC.

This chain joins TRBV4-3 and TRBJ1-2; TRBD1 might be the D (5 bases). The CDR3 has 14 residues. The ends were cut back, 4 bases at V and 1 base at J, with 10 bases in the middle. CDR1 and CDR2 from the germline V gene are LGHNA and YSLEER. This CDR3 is CASSRTDSNYGYTF. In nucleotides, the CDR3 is TGCGCCAGCAGCCGGACCGACAGTAACTATGGCTACACCTTC.

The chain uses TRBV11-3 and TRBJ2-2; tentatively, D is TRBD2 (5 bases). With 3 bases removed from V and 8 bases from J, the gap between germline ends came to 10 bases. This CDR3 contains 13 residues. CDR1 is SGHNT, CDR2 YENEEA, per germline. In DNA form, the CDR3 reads TGTGCCAGCAGCTTTGTCCGGGGAGGGGAGCTGTTTTTT. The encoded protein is CASSFVRGGELFF.

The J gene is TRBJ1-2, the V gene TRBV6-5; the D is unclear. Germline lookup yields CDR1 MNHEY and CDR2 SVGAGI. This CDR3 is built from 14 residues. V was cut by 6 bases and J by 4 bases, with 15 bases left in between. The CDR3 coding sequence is TGTGCCAGCAGGGCACTCGCTCCCTCCTATGGCTACACCTTC. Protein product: CASRALAPSYGYTF.

The CDR3 sequence is CASSLRDRVLGEQFF. Here the CDR3 DNA reads TGTGCCAGCAGCCTCCGGGACAGGGTTCTTGGTGAGCAGTTCTTC. J is TRBJ2-1 and V is TRBV9, with 9 nucleotides matching TRBD1. The CDR3 has 15 amino acids. V trimming: 4 bases; J trimming: 9 bases; junction bases outside the gene matches: 11. CDR1 is SGDLS and CDR2 is YYNGEE in the germline V gene.

The CDR3 DNA sequence: TGCGCCAGCAGCTTGGCCGGCTCGGAGAGCACAGATACGCAGTATTTT. Encoded protein: CASSLAGSESTDTQYF. J is TRBJ2-3 and V is TRBV5-1; D gene unclear. This CDR3 is built from 16 residues. The V end was cut by 0 bases, the J end by 0 bases, with 11 bases between. Germline assignment: CDR1 SGHRS and CDR2 YFSETQ.

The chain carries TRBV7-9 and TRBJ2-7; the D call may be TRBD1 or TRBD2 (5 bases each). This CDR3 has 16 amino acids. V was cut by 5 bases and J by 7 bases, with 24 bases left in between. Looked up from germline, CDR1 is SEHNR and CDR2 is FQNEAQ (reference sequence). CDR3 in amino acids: CASSALPGPHSGEQYF. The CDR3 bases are TGTGCCAGCAGCGCCCTGCCGGGACCCCACTCAGGGGAGCAGTACTTC.